What follows are 15 T cell receptor beta chains derived from one specimen sequenced in a study of identical twins. TCRdb called the 5' RACE reads again in MiXCR, with one record for every CDR3 protein. The sample contains roughly 240,000 distinct CDR3 sequences, 6.5% to 9% of which appear only once. The data were also submitted as part of a second study, on yellow fever vaccine responses in identical twins.

The sample comprised CD8+ T cells sorted from blood. The receptors were gathered from a woman between 18 and 29 years old in good health.

This clonotype was seen at least ten times. The chain uses TRBV20-1 and TRBJ2-1; D is possibly TRBD1 or TRBD2 (5 bases each). CDR1 DFQATT and CDR2 SNEGSKA come from the germline V gene (reference sequence). The CDR3 runs 13 residues. V lost 0 bases and J 8 bases, leaving 11 bases between the germline ends. The CDR3 here is CSARDYVGDEQFF. The CDR3 DNA follows: TGCAGTGCTAGAGATTACGTGGGGGATGAGCAGTTCTTC.

At least ten counts were recorded for this clonotype. This rearrangement joins TRBV2 to TRBJ2-2; possibly TRBD1 for D (5 bases). V was shortened by 7 bases and J by 3 bases, with 15 bases between the two germline ends. CDR1 is SNHLY and CDR2 is FYNNEI in the germline V gene. This CDR3 is built from 15 residues. The CDR3 DNA reads as TGTGCCAGCACCAAACAGGCCGAGTACACCGGGGAGCTGTTTTTT. Translating gives CASTKQAEYTGELFF.

This clonotype was seen many times. V usage is TRBV10-3 and J usage is TRBJ2-1; D is perhaps TRBD1 (6 bases). The V end was cut by 2 bases, the J end by 4 bases, with 12 bases between. Germline CDR1 reads ENHRY; CDR2 reads SYGVKD. CDR3 length: 15 amino acids. The CDR3 protein is CAISETDRIYNEQFF. CDR3 nucleotide sequence: TGTGCCATCAGTGAGACCGACAGGATATACAATGAGCAGTTCTTC.

This clonotype came up many times. The chain joins TRBV6-1 to TRBJ1-6, with D uncertain. The CDR3 is 15 amino acids. Trimming took off 5 bases at V and 0 bases at J, with 8 bases between the two ends. Germline-derived CDR1 and CDR2 are MNHNS and SASEGT. The CDR3 DNA is TGTGCCAGCAGTCCAGTGAGCTCCTATAATTCACCCCTCCACTTT. Its translation: CASSPVSSYNSPLHF.

The rearrangement joins TRBV12-3 or TRBV12-4 to TRBJ2-2; D might be TRBD1 (5 bases). The CDR3 extends over 14 amino acids. V lost 5 bases and J lost 2, with 9 bases in between. The DNA of the CDR3 is TGTGCCAGCAGTCCGACAGTTAACACCGGGGAGCTGTTTTTT. The encoded protein is CASSPTVNTGELFF.

This clonotype appeared many times. The genes are TRBV12-3 or TRBV12-4 and TRBJ2-2, with a tentative D call TRBD2 (5 bases). Trimming left V 5 bases short and J 6 bases short, with 7 bases between. The CDR3 consists of 12 residues. For the CDR3, the DNA is TGTGCCAGCAGTCCGGGATCCGGGGAGCTGTTTTTT. Its protein product is CASSPGSGELFF.

The chain joins TRBV20-1 to TRBJ2-7; 8 bases agree with TRBD1. V lost 0 bases, J lost 4 bases, and 8 bases stayed unmatched. CDR1 DFQATT and CDR2 SNEGSKA come from the germline V gene (reference sequence). CDR3 length equals 15 residues. CDR3: CSARDVTGVGYEQYV. CDR3 DNA: TGCAGTGCTAGAGACGTGACAGGGGTTGGTTACGAGCAGTACGTC.

The J gene is TRBJ2-7, the V gene TRBV7-8; weak D call: TRBD2 (7 bases). The V and J ends lost 2 bases and 4 bases respectively, with 15 bases between them. The CDR3 sequence is 15 residues long. Germline CDR1 is SGHVS and CDR2 is FQNEAQ. The CDR3 DNA sequence: TGTGCCAGCAGCTTACCCCCGGGGGGCCCATACGAGCAGTACTTC. Translation: CASSLPPGGPYEQYF.

This clonotype showed up just a few times. The gene calls are TRBV3-1 and TRBJ2-6; D unclear. V was shortened by 3 bases and J by 2 bases, with 11 bases between the two germline ends. Germline CDR1 LGHDT, CDR2 YNNKEL (reference sequence). The CDR3 length is 16 residues. The CDR3 DNA is TGTGCCAGCAGCCACCCCAGGCCGGCTGGGGCCAACGTCCTGACTTTC. It specifies CASSHPRPAGANVLTF.

The gene calls are TRBV6-1 and TRBJ1-2; 7 bases match TRBD1. J was trimmed by 4 bases and V by 1 base; bases with no gene match: 12. Germline V gene lookup returns CDR1 MNHNS and CDR2 SASEGT. This CDR3 spans 17 amino acids. CDR3 sequence reads: CASSEGAGGAIAYGYTF. The CDR3 DNA reads TGTGCCAGCAGTGAAGGGGCAGGGGGGGCCATAGCCTATGGCTACACCTTC.

This clonotype occurred many times. V and J are TRBV20-1 and TRBJ1-1, with D unclear. The CDR3 runs 12 residues. Germline V gene lookup returns CDR1 DFQATT and CDR2 SNEGSKA (reference sequence). Trimming removed 2 bases at V and 7 bases at J, with 11 bases between. The CDR3 coding sequence is TGCAGTGCTAGACTCCCGGGGAGTGAAGCTTTCTTT. Its translation is CSARLPGSEAFF.

This chain uses TRBV4-1 with TRBJ2-3; 9 bases line up with TRBD2. Per germline, CDR1 MGHRA and CDR2 YSYEKL. The CDR3 totals 15 residues. The trim removed 7 bases at V and 0 bases at J, leaving 5 bases unmatched. CDR3 sequence (DNA): TGCGCCAGCACCTCACTAGCGGGCAGCACAGATACGCAGTATTTT. It translates to CASTSLAGSTDTQYF.

This clonotype occurred a few times. V gene TRBV4-1 combines with J gene TRBJ2-1; 7 nucleotides align to TRBD2. Germline CDR1 and CDR2: MGHRA and YSYEKL. The V gene end was trimmed by 4 bases and the J gene end by 8 bases; junction bases not matched to a gene: 8. This CDR3 is 14 amino acids long. The CDR3 sequence: CASSRSRGRDEQFF. The CDR3 region has the DNA TGCGCCAGCAGCCGATCGCGGGGGAGGGATGAGCAGTTCTTC.

There are a few counts of this clonotype. This sequence joins TRBV27 and TRBJ2-1; a possible D gene is TRBD2 (5 bases). This CDR3 has 15 residues. CDR1 and CDR2 from the germline V gene are MNHEY and SMNVEV (reference sequence). V shed 3 bases and J shed 4 bases, with 13 bases lying between them. The CDR3 loop is CASSFEGGGYNEQFF. For the CDR3, the DNA is TGTGCCAGCAGTTTCGAGGGCGGCGGTTACAATGAGCAGTTCTTC.

This clonotype was observed a few times. The CDR3 region has the DNA TGTGCCACCAGCAGAGATCACATCGGACTAGCGGAGAATGAGCAGTTCTTC. Translation gives CATSRDHIGLAENEQFF. The V call is TRBV15, the J call TRBJ2-1, with 10 nucleotides matching TRBD2. Germline lookup yields CDR1 LNHNV and CDR2 YYDKDF (reference sequence). This CDR3 has 17 residues. V shed 0 bases and J 7 bases; nucleotides not matched to a gene: 9.